This T cell receptor beta chain was captured in a study of patients and donors after allogeneic stem cell transplantation. In TCRdb, the RT-PCR reads were re-called with MiXCR into one record per CDR3 protein. The repertoire holds about 960,000 distinct CDR3 sequences, with about a sixth as singletons. V lost 1 base to trimming and J lost 0 bases; unmatched junction nucleotides: 9. The CDR3 runs to 18 residues. CDR1 is SGHAT, CDR2 FQDESV, per germline (reference sequence). The chain has TRBV11-1 and TRBJ2-3, with TRBD2 matching 8 bases. The sequence was collected from a human donor who was either an allogeneic HSCT recipient or a stem cell or donor lymphocyte infusion donor (not recorded which). It is not recorded whose cells these are; they may come from a transplant donor. Material for sequencing was blood, either unsorted or a sorted T cell fraction (not recorded which). The DNA of the CDR3 is TGTGCCAGCAGCTTAGACGTTACTAGCGGCTCTAGCACAGATACGCAGTATTTT. Amino acid sequence: CASSLDVTSGSSTDTQYF.